The 17 T cell receptor beta chains listed next were all sequenced from one sample in a study of regulatory T cells in long-lasting Graves disease (dated by TCRdb to the early 2020s). Taken with the paper, the label for time point translates to: persistent/refractory GD, antithyroid drugs over 5 years with positive TRAb. For both TCR sequencing and RNA sequencing, RNA was extracted from PBMCs using TRIzol. The method behind the library was multiplex PCR. TCRdb lists the instrument as Illumina HiSeq 4000. TCR beta libraries were built with iRepertoire HTBI primers and Arm-PCR amplification of CDR3 regions. The public sequencing data were trimmed at Q25 with fastp and processed into clonotypes with MiXCR by TCRdb, which kept only in-frame beta chains. Here each entry gathers all rows of one CDR3 protein and keeps the most common genes and DNA. Across this sample there are approximately 400,000 distinct CDR3 sequences, with around 21% seen only once. About 20% of the sample belongs to the ten largest clones.

Sequenced here: peripheral blood mononuclear cells (PBMCs), sampled when the disease was refractory, from a patient treated with antithyroid drugs. These TCRs come from a female donor with Graves disease.

This clonotype was picked up many times. This chain uses TRBV11-2 with TRBJ2-7; the D gene is possibly TRBD2 (5 bases). This CDR3 region has 13 residues. V lost 1 base to trimming and J lost 2 bases, with 6 bases between them. Germline V gene data show CDR1 as SGHAT and CDR2 as FQNNGV. The CDR3 coding sequence is TGTGCCAGCAGCTTAGGGCGGGCCTACGAGCAGTACTTC. It is translated as CASSLGRAYEQYF.

The CDR3 loop reads CASSPSGSHEQYF. In DNA form, the CDR3 reads TGTGCCAGCAGCCCGAGCGGGAGCCACGAGCAGTACTTC. The V and J genes are TRBV7-2 and TRBJ2-7, with 8 bases fitting TRBD2. Germline V gene sequence: CDR1 SGHTA, CDR2 FQGNSA. The CDR3 spans 13 residues. V lost 5 bases and J lost 5; bases outside the gene matches: 5.

This sequence joins TRBV30 and TRBJ1-1; no clear D. With 2 bases removed from V and 5 bases from J, the gap between germline ends came to 9 bases. Germline V lookup: CDR1 GTSNPN, CDR2 SVGIG (reference sequence). The CDR3 extends over 12 amino acids. The CDR3, as DNA: TGTGCCTGGAGTAGCCGGAGGACTGAAGCTTTCTTT. Its translation: CAWSSRRTEAFF. The variable domain in full, with the rest retrieved from reference TRBV30 and TRBJ1-1, is SQTIHQWPATLVQPVGSPLSLECTVEGTSNPNLYWYRQAAGRGLQLLFYSVGIGQISSEVPQNLSASRPQDRQFILSSKKLLLSDSGFYLCAWSSRRTEAFFGQGTRLTVV.

This chain links TRBV30 with TRBJ1-1; D unclear. V gave up 2 bases and J gave up 4 bases, with 11 bases separating them. Germline loops: CDR1 GTSNPN, CDR2 SVGIG (reference sequence). The CDR3 contains 13 residues. The CDR3 DNA reads as TGTGCCTGGAGTAAGGGAGGAGCCACTGAAGCTTTCTTT. Its translation is CAWSKGGATEAFF.

Only a few counts were recorded for this clonotype. The CDR3 here is CSVLFGSYEQYF. The DNA of the CDR3 is TGCAGCGTTTTGTTTGGGAGCTACGAGCAGTACTTC. J is TRBJ2-7 and V is TRBV29-1, with a tentative D call TRBD2 (5 bases). CDR1 is SQVTM and CDR2 is ANQGSEA in the germline V gene. V was trimmed by 5 bases and J by 3 bases, leaving 11 bases between them. CDR3 size: 12 residues.

The gene calls are TRBV6-2 or TRBV6-3 and TRBJ2-2; 7 nucleotides align to TRBD1. Germline assignment: CDR1 MNHEY and CDR2 SVGEGT. The V gene end was trimmed by 4 bases and the J gene end by 6 bases; junction bases not matched to a gene: 11. The CDR3 is 16 residues long. The CDR3 reads CASSSTGEVVPGELFF. The CDR3 region has the DNA TGTGCCAGCAGTTCAACAGGGGAAGTAGTCCCCGGGGAGCTGTTTTTT.

This clonotype has only a few counts. CDR3 nucleotide sequence: TGCAGCGTCTTGACGGGGACCGCGAGGGAGCAGTACTTC. Its translation is CSVLTGTAREQYF. The J gene is TRBJ2-7, the V gene TRBV29-1; perhaps D is TRBD1 or TRBD2 (5 bases each). The CDR3 sequence is 13 residues long. Germline values: CDR1 SQVTM, CDR2 ANQGSEA. V was clipped by 6 bases and J by 7 bases, with 19 bases between them.

This clonotype was detected many times. The chain employs TRBV29-1 and TRBJ1-1, with D possibly TRBD1 on 5 matching bases. The V gene's germline CDR1 is SQVTM and CDR2 ANQGSEA. The CDR3 has 13 residues. V dropped 7 bases and J dropped 1 base, with 13 bases sitting between them. This chain's CDR3 is CSGETEGNTEAFF. As DNA, the CDR3 is TGCAGCGGGGAGACAGAGGGGAACACTGAAGCTTTCTTT.

This clonotype was observed a few times. The V and J genes are TRBV7-9 and TRBJ2-7; 9 bases match TRBD1. Germline V gene data show CDR1 as SEHNR and CDR2 as FQNEAQ (reference sequence). The trim removed 5 bases at V and 2 bases at J, leaving 10 bases unmatched. CDR3 length: 16 amino acids. CDR3 sequence reads: CASSLTLGQGPYEQYF. The CDR3 region has the DNA TGTGCCAGCAGCCTAACCCTGGGACAGGGTCCCTACGAGCAGTACTTC.

In its sample, this clonotype was seen a few times. The chain has TRBV27 and TRBJ1-1, with D possibly matching TRBD1 (6 bases). This CDR3 comprises 14 residues. Trimming removed 1 base from V and 7 bases from J, with 13 bases in between. Per the germline V gene, CDR1 is MNHEY and CDR2 is SMNVEV (reference sequence). The CDR3 DNA reads as TGTGCCAGCAGTTTATTTTTTGGACAGATTGAAGCTTTCTTT. This encodes CASSLFFGQIEAFF.

This clonotype was counted many times. The rearrangement joins TRBV11-2 to TRBJ2-2; 8 bases are shared with TRBD2. V dropped 5 bases and J dropped 3; count of bases not matched to a gene: 5. The CDR3 consists of 15 residues. CDR1 SGHAT and CDR2 FQNNGV come from the germline V gene. CDR3 sequence: CASSLGLADTGELFF. For the CDR3, the DNA is TGTGCCAGCAGCCTAGGACTAGCAGACACCGGGGAGCTGTTTTTT.

This clonotype was seen many times. The genes are TRBV28 and TRBJ2-7; 7 nucleotides align to TRBD1. Germline CDR1 reads MDHEN; CDR2 reads SYDVKM. V shed 3 bases, J shed 2 bases, and the junction held 13 bases outside the gene matches. The CDR3 consists of 17 residues. The CDR3 sequence: CASSFSFSTGQTYEQYF. CDR3 bases: TGTGCCAGCAGTTTTTCGTTTTCGACAGGGCAAACCTACGAGCAGTACTTC. Drawing the rest from reference TRBV28 and TRBJ2-7, the complete variable domain is DVKVTQSSRYLVKRTGEKVFLECVQDMDHENMFWYRQDPGLGLRLIYFSYDVKMKEKGDIPEGYSVSREKKERFSLILESASTNQTSMYLCASSFSFSTGQTYEQYFGPGTRLTVT.

This clonotype was seen many times. The rearrangement uses TRBV18 and TRBJ2-5, with D perhaps TRBD2 (5 bases). The CDR3 contains 13 residues. Trimming removed 6 bases from V and 5 bases from J, with 13 bases in between. Germline V lookup: CDR1 KGHSH, CDR2 LQKENI. The CDR3 reads CASSARGEETQYF. In DNA form, the CDR3 reads TGTGCCAGCTCCGCCCGGGGAGAGGAGACCCAGTACTTC. The variable domain in full, completed from reference TRBV18 and TRBJ2-5, reads NAGVMQNPRHLVRRRGQEARLRCSPMKGHSHVYWYRQLPEEGLKFMVYLQKENIIDESGMPKERFSAEFPKEGPSILRIQQVVRGDSAAYFCASSARGEETQYFGPGTRLLVL.

This chain uses TRBV5-1 with TRBJ2-1; maybe TRBD1 (6 bases). The CDR3 extends over 15 amino acids. Germline V gene data show CDR1 as SGHRS and CDR2 as YFSETQ. Trimming took off 0 bases at V and 1 base at J, with 8 bases between the two ends. This CDR3 is CASSLDGTSYNEQFF. DNA of the CDR3: TGCGCCAGCAGCTTGGACGGGACATCCTACAATGAGCAGTTCTTC.

The chain links TRBV28 to TRBJ1-5, with D hard to call. The CDR3 totals 14 residues. From germline, CDR1 is MDHEN and CDR2 SYDVKM. The V end was cut by 6 bases, the J end by 7 bases, with 16 bases between. The CDR3 coding sequence is TGTGCCAGCAGACATTCGACGAGGGCCCAGCCCCAGCATTTT. Its translation is CASRHSTRAQPQHF.

In this sample, this clonotype turned up a few times. The chain is built from TRBV28 and TRBJ2-1, with no clear D. The CDR3 contains 12 residues. Germline V lookup: CDR1 MDHEN, CDR2 SYDVKM. Trimming took off 6 bases at V and 10 bases at J, with 13 bases between the two ends. CDR3 sequence: CASRDAGEEQFF. In nucleotides, the CDR3 is TGTGCCAGCAGGGACGCAGGAGAAGAGCAGTTCTTC.

This clonotype was picked up a small number of times. The V call is TRBV5-1, the J call TRBJ2-6; weak D call: TRBD1 (5 bases). The germline CDR1 and CDR2 sequences are SGHRS and YFSETQ. The CDR3 is 18 amino acids. V lost 2 bases to trimming and J lost 0 bases, with 15 bases between them. CDR3 bases: TGCGCCAGCAGCTTTTTTGGGCAGGGCTCCTCTGGGGCCAACGTCCTGACTTTC. Encoded protein: CASSFFGQGSSGANVLTF. The entire variable domain, with the rest obtained from reference TRBV5-1 and TRBJ2-6, is as follows: KAGVTQTPRYLIKTRGQQVTLSCSPISGHRSVSWYQQTPGQGLQFLFEYFSETQRNKGNFPGRFSGRQFSNSRSEMNVSTLELGDSALYLCASSFFGQGSSGANVLTFGAGSRLTVL.